This TCR beta chain was captured by sequencing in a study of breast tumors, draining lymph nodes, adjacent tissues. General study findings and limits: Compared with basal-like, luminal-like tumors shared significantly more repertoire with nontumor tissue. Tumor T cell lymph node origin was a supported hypothesis, not proven. Tumors had less TCR diversity than lymph nodes, more than nontumor tissue.

The CDR3 has 13 amino acids. V lost 4 bases and J lost 4; bases outside the gene matches: 3. Germline V CDR1 and CDR2: SGHNT, YENEEA. This clonotype was detected many times. Its antigen is not known. In TCRdb, the multiplex PCR reads were re-called with MiXCR into one record per CDR3 protein. Counted here are a few hundred thousand distinct CDR3 sequences, around 35% occurring once; the ten biggest clones make up 3% to 4%. Samples came from axillary lymph nodes draining the breast cancer. The receptor comes from a female donor with breast cancer. Some clones in this sample may be carry-over from other donors' samples. The chain combines TRBV11-3 with TRBJ1-2; 7 bases line up with TRBD1. Material for sequencing was axillary lymph node tissue. This CDR3 is CASSSKGAYGYTF. CDR3 nucleotides: TGTGCCAGCAGCTCAAAGGGGGCCTATGGCTACACCTTC.